This TCR beta chain is drawn from a study of T-cell memory formation after mild COVID-19. The overall study: Largely donor-specific sequence clusters came from a couple of donors. General study results and limits: Specificity for SARS-CoV-2 was not confirmed among the second-wave clones peaking on day 37. Among CD4+ contracting clones, most were CM and EM, and CD8+ ones EMRA.

TCRdb recomputed calls from the 5' RACE reads with MiXCR, one row per CDR3 protein. Of 400,000 to 500,000 distinct CDR3 sequences in the sample, 20% are singletons; the top ten hold 7.5% to 9.5%. Germline CDR1 reads SQVTM; CDR2 reads ANQGSEA. V was shortened by 3 bases and J by 7 bases, with 9 bases between the two germline ends. The CDR3 sequence is 12 residues long. This clonotype has a handful of counts. No antigen is known for it. The sample consisted of PBMCs or a T cell subset sorted from them (not recorded which). The clonotype originates from an adult woman who had mild COVID-19 (a few samples of this study predate the infection). Cell type and time point are not known. The chain links TRBV29-1 to TRBJ1-4; unclear D gene. The CDR3 region has the DNA TGCAGCGTTGACCTCAAGAGTGAAAAACTGTTTTTT. Protein sequence: CSVDLKSEKLFF.